Below are 10 T cell receptor beta chains sequenced from a single sample in a study of blood T cell repertoires in COVID-19. Clones were sequenced by immunoSEQ multiplex PCR, and TCRdb holds only the in-frame ones, with some missing. This sample has a few hundred thousand clones, with about 79% found just once. The specimen was PBMCs or T cells enriched from blood (not recorded which). The receptors stem from a woman in her forties with acute COVID-19.

The chain couples TRBV20-1 to TRBJ2-7; 7 bases line up with TRBD2. The V gene's germline CDR1 is DFQATT and CDR2 SNEGSKA (reference sequence). This CDR3 comprises 12 residues. Unmatched junction bases numbered 2, after V lost 3 bases and J lost 3 bases. The CDR3 bases are TGCAGTGCTAGTCTAGCGGTCTACGAGCAGTACTTC. Its protein product is CSASLAVYEQYF.

This chain connects TRBV30 to TRBJ1-4; D remains ambiguous. CDR1 GTSNPN and CDR2 SVGIG come from the germline V gene (reference sequence). The CDR3 covers 14 residues. V lost 3 bases and J 7 bases, leaving 15 bases between the germline ends. The CDR3 region has the DNA TGTGCCTGGAGCGCTGACATGACCAGTGAAAAACTGTTTTTT. Protein sequence: CAWSADMTSEKLFF. The variable domain in full, with the rest retrieved from reference TRBV30 and TRBJ1-4, is SQTIHQWPATLVQPVGSPLSLECTVEGTSNPNLYWYRQAAGRGLQLLFYSVGIGQISSEVPQNLSASRPQDRQFILSSKKLLLSDSGFYLCAWSADMTSEKLFFGSGTQLSVL.

The V call is TRBV4-2, the J call TRBJ2-1; 11 bases line up with TRBD2. From germline, CDR1 is LGHNA and CDR2 YNFKEQ. The CDR3 loop spans 15 amino acids. V was pared by 3 bases and J by 6 bases, with 4 bases of the junction left unmatched. CDR3 sequence: CASSHLAGGPNEQFF. The DNA for the CDR3 is TGTGCCAGCAGCCATTTAGCGGGAGGGCCCAATGAGCAGTTCTTC.

The rearrangement links TRBV19 to TRBJ1-1, with 10 bases fitting TRBD1. This CDR3 spans 15 amino acids. With 8 bases clipped from V and 4 bases from J, the junction kept 10 bases outside the gene matches. Germline CDR1 and CDR2: LNHDA and SQIVND (reference sequence). In DNA, the CDR3 is TGTGCCAGTGCCCTGGACAGGGGGTCGATCACTGAAGCTTTCTTT. Residues: CASALDRGSITEAFF.

This clone has only a few counts. The rearrangement uses TRBV28 and TRBJ1-6; D unresolved. The CDR3 totals 18 residues. Trimming removed 1 base at V and 0 bases at J, with 13 bases between. Germline assignment: CDR1 MDHEN and CDR2 SYDVKM. DNA for the CDR3: TGTGCCAGCAGTTTATCCCCGCCGGGAAGCTCCTATAATTCACCCCTCCACTTT. It specifies CASSLSPPGSSYNSPLHF.

This clone was picked up one time. The rearrangement links TRBV9 to TRBJ2-3; 9 bases line up with TRBD2. V lost 3 bases to trimming and J lost 0 bases; unmatched junction nucleotides: 23. This CDR3 is built from 22 residues. The germline V gene has CDR1 SGDLS and CDR2 YYNGEE. CDR3 nucleotides: TGTGCCAGCAGCGCAAGTGGGGCGGGACCTAGCGGGAACAACCCTAGCACAGATACGCAGTATTTT. This sequence encodes CASSASGAGPSGNNPSTDTQYF.

The chain uses TRBV6-2 or TRBV6-3 and TRBJ1-5; 7 bases align to TRBD1. CDR1 MNHEY and CDR2 SVGEGT come from the germline V gene. The V segment lost 2 bases and the J segment 0 bases; nucleotides outside the gene matches: 10. The CDR3 is made up of 18 amino acids. The CDR3 is CASSYRDSSRYSNQPQHF. Here the CDR3 DNA reads TGTGCCAGCAGTTACCGGGACAGTTCCAGATATAGCAATCAGCCCCAGCATTTT.

The V and J genes are TRBV5-1 and TRBJ2-2; the match to TRBD1 covers 9 bases. J was trimmed by 1 base and V by 7 bases; bases with no gene match: 14. The CDR3 extends over 18 amino acids. Germline V lookup: CDR1 SGHRS, CDR2 YFSETQ. CDR3 nucleotides: TGCGCCAGCGGTTTATCCGGGACAGGGATATTGAACACCGGGGAGCTGTTTTTT. Translation: CASGLSGTGILNTGELFF.

The rearrangement uses TRBV12-5 and TRBJ2-1; D not certain. V lost 3 bases and J lost 7, with 22 bases in between. The CDR3 has 17 residues. The V gene's germline CDR1 is LGHNT and CDR2 FRNRAP. Written as DNA, the CDR3 is TGTGCTAGTGGTTTCGCCCTTTGGCGGTCCAGAGTGAATGAGCAGTTCTTC. Protein sequence: CASGFALWRSRVNEQFF. Full variable domain (missing parts from reference TRBV12-5 and TRBJ2-1): DARVTQTPRHKVTEMGQEVTMRCQPILGHNTVFWYRQTMMQGLELLAYFRNRAPLDDSGMPKDRFSAEMPDATLATLKIQPSEPRDSAVYFCASGFALWRSRVNEQFFGPGTRLTVL.

CDR3 sequence: CASSWGNEDTEAFF. DNA of the CDR3: TGTGCCAGTAGTTGGGGCAATGAGGACACTGAAGCTTTCTTT. The V call is TRBV19, the J call TRBJ1-1; weak D call: TRBD1 (5 bases). CDR1 and CDR2 (germline): LNHDA, SQIVND (reference sequence). CDR3 size: 14 residues. V was shortened by 5 bases and J by 3 bases, with 13 bases between the two germline ends.